Listed here are 16 T cell receptor beta chains from one sample, sequenced in a study of cytomegalovirus exposure and HLA in healthy donors. The PCR ran on 60 Vbeta and 13 Jbeta primers. The method was immunoSEQ multiplex PCR; TCRdb's version includes in-frame clones alone and lacks a portion of them. This table holds approximately 190,000 clones, roughly 12% found once. Sequencing was performed on PBMCs. The receptor source for this set is a man aged 45-65 years in good health and CMV-seropositive.

The rearrangement links TRBV5-1 to TRBJ2-3, with a tentative D call TRBD2 (5 bases). V was cut by 3 bases and J by 9 bases, with 11 bases left in between. The germline V gene encodes CDR1 SGHRS and CDR2 YFSETQ. This CDR3 is built from 12 residues. CDR3 sequence (DNA): TGCGCCAGCAGCTCTTCAGCGGTCACGCAGTATTTT. Encoded protein: CASSSSAVTQYF.

The rearrangement uses TRBV6-6 and TRBJ2-2; D remains ambiguous. V lost 6 bases and J 5 bases, leaving 10 bases between the germline ends. In germline, CDR1 is MNHNY, CDR2 SVGAGI (reference sequence). The CDR3 length is 13 residues. CDR3 sequence reads: CASRARSTGELFF. The CDR3 DNA reads as TGTGCCAGCAGGGCTAGGAGTACCGGGGAGCTGTTTTTT.

The chain employs TRBV7-2 and TRBJ1-6; 7 positions agree with TRBD1. The CDR3 length is 15 residues. With 3 bases clipped from V and 6 bases from J, the junction kept 5 bases outside the gene matches. Germline V gene lookup returns CDR1 SGHTA and CDR2 FQGNSA. The CDR3 loop is CASSFTGVANSPLHF. As DNA, the CDR3 is TGTGCCAGCAGCTTTACAGGGGTGGCTAATTCACCCCTCCACTTT.

This clone was seen only a few times. V and J are TRBV6-5 and TRBJ1-6; 9 positions agree with TRBD1. Germline V gives CDR1 MNHEY, CDR2 SVGAGI. The V gene end was trimmed by 8 bases and the J gene end by 8 bases; junction bases not matched to a gene: 7. This CDR3 contains 14 residues. The chain's CDR3 is CASGNRGRDSPLHF. The DNA for the CDR3 is TGTGCCAGCGGGAACAGGGGGCGGGATTCACCCCTCCACTTT.

This sequence joins TRBV18 and TRBJ1-5; perhaps TRBD1 as D (6 bases). The CDR3 loop spans 13 amino acids. Trimming took off 6 bases at V and 7 bases at J, with 13 bases between the two ends. Germline V lookup: CDR1 KGHSH, CDR2 LQKENI. Here the CDR3 DNA reads TGTGCCAGCTCGGACAGCCTCGGGCAGCCCCAGCATTTT. Its translation is CASSDSLGQPQHF. Filled out from reference TRBV18 and TRBJ1-5, the complete variable domain reads NAGVMQNPRHLVRRRGQEARLRCSPMKGHSHVYWYRQLPEEGLKFMVYLQKENIIDESGMPKERFSAEFPKEGPSILRIQQVVRGDSAAYFCASSDSLGQPQHFGDGTRLSIL.

This clone has only a few counts. The chain combines TRBV9 with TRBJ2-5; 7 nucleotides align to TRBD2. Germline V gene data show CDR1 as SGDLS and CDR2 as YYNGEE. This CDR3 spans 15 amino acids. With V trimmed by 0 bases and J by 0 bases, 2 bases remained unmatched. The CDR3 coding sequence is TGTGCCAGCAGCGTAGGCGGGGGAAACCAAGAGACCCAGTACTTC. Its protein product is CASSVGGGNQETQYF.

The CDR3 sequence: CASSRSLAGGSNEQFF. CDR3 DNA sequence: TGCGCCAGCAGCCGCTCACTAGCGGGGGGGAGCAATGAGCAGTTCTTC. The rearrangement links TRBV4-3 to TRBJ2-1; 13 bases agree with TRBD2. This CDR3 is built from 16 residues. With V trimmed by 4 bases and J by 6 bases, 6 bases remained unmatched. Germline CDR1 LGHNA, CDR2 YSLEER.

Points on this clone: The sample contains more than one DNA sequence encoding this CDR3. This chain joins TRBV28 and TRBJ2-6; TRBD2 is a possible D gene (5 bases). Trimming removed 2 bases from V and 0 bases from J, with 5 bases in between. The length of the CDR3 is 15 residues. Germline CDR1 MDHEN, CDR2 SYDVKM. The CDR3 DNA reads TGTGCCAGCAGTTTAGGGAGCTCTGGGGCCAACGTCCTGACTTTC. Protein product: CASSLGSSGANVLTF. Using reference TRBV28 and TRBJ2-6 for the parts outside the CDR3, the full variable domain is DVKVTQSSRYLVKRTGEKVFLECVQDMDHENMFWYRQDPGLGLRLIYFSYDVKMKEKGDIPEGYSVSREKKERFSLILESASTNQTSMYLCASSLGSSGANVLTFGAGSRLTVL.

This clone was seen more than once but under ten times. This sequence joins TRBV5-4 and TRBJ1-3, with no clear D. Germline V gene data show CDR1 as SGHNT and CDR2 as YYREEE (reference sequence). The CDR3 is 16 residues long. V lost 3 bases and J 0 bases, leaving 13 bases between the germline ends. This chain's CDR3 is CASSSRDGRSGNTIYF. The CDR3 DNA is TGTGCCAGCAGCTCGCGCGATGGGCGCTCTGGAAACACCATATATTTT.

The V call is TRBV9, the J call TRBJ2-1; TRBD1 matches at 7 bases. Germline CDR1 SGDLS, CDR2 YYNGEE. V gave up 3 bases and J gave up 2 bases; unmatched junction bases: 5. The CDR3 consists of 15 residues. Written as DNA, the CDR3 is TGTGCCAGCAGCGCGCCACAGGGGCCCTACAATGAGCAGTTCTTC. Translated, it gives CASSAPQGPYNEQFF.

This clone was observed many times. The chain joins TRBV30 to TRBJ2-3, with unresolved D. CDR1 GTSNPN and CDR2 SVGIG come from the germline V gene (reference sequence). This CDR3 is 13 amino acids long. V dropped 3 bases and J dropped 2 bases, with 9 bases sitting between them. The DNA of the CDR3 is TGTGCCTGGAGCCCCGACACCACAGATACGCAGTATTTT. Translating it yields CAWSPDTTDTQYF.

This clone was counted between two and nine times. This sequence joins TRBV28 and TRBJ2-5; 8 nucleotides align to TRBD1. Unmatched junction bases numbered 4, after V lost 5 bases and J lost 5 bases. Germline loops: CDR1 MDHEN, CDR2 SYDVKM. The CDR3 extends over 13 amino acids. CDR3 in amino acids: CASSPDRVETQYF. As DNA, the CDR3 is TGTGCCAGCAGTCCGGACAGGGTGGAGACCCAGTACTTC.

V usage is TRBV6-1 and J usage is TRBJ1-6; TRBD1 aligns across 7 bases. CDR1 is MNHNS and CDR2 is SASEGT in the germline V gene. V gave up 3 bases and J gave up 6 bases; unmatched junction bases: 2. CDR3 length: 14 residues. CDR3 amino acids: CASSEAGGNSPLHF. The CDR3 DNA is TGTGCCAGCAGTGAGGCAGGGGGTAATTCACCCCTCCACTTT.

This rearrangement joins TRBV11-3 to TRBJ1-1; a possible D gene is TRBD1 (5 bases). Trimming cost V 5 bases and J 3 bases, with 10 bases left between them. Germline values: CDR1 SGHNT, CDR2 YENEEA. The CDR3 contains 13 residues. Written as DNA, the CDR3 is TGTGCCAGCAGCCTGGGAGGGGACACTGAAGCTTTCTTT. Protein: CASSLGGDTEAFF.

The rearrangement links TRBV4-3 to TRBJ1-2; TRBD1 agrees at 7 bases. Germline loops: CDR1 LGHNA, CDR2 YSLEER. This CDR3 region has 14 residues. V trimming: 4 bases; J trimming: 3 bases; junction bases outside the gene matches: 5. CDR3 sequence: CASSPSDRDYGYTF. The CDR3 region has the DNA TGCGCCAGCAGCCCCTCCGACAGGGACTATGGCTACACCTTC.

This CDR3 is CASSLTGQGYTGELFF. CDR3 sequence (DNA): TGTGCCAGCAGCTTAACGGGACAGGGCTACACCGGGGAGCTGTTTTTT. The rearrangement joins TRBV7-8 to TRBJ2-2; 9 bases align to TRBD1. Germline V CDR1 and CDR2: SGHVS, FQNEAQ. J was trimmed by 3 bases and V by 2 bases; bases with no gene match: 4. This CDR3 contains 16 residues.